This is a list of T cell receptor beta chains from one sample in a study of T cell repertoires in cytomegalovirus infection. Their recognized antigens are unknown. From the reads, TCRdb called clonotypes with MiXCR, one entry per CDR3 protein. Altogether roughly 120,000 distinct CDR3 sequences are present, roughly 30% being singletons, with the ten largest covering 41%. Sample: CD8+ T cells from cultured PBMCs, taken from culture after CMV antigen stimulation. The receptors originated from a human donor in good health (CMV status not recorded). Some clones in this sample may be carry-over from other donors' samples. Both conserved end residues are trimmed from each CDR3. The order of the fields is V gene, CDR3 protein.

>TRBV7-8
ASSLDSAGHHQPQH
>TRBV5-3
ASSPSGVLTDTQY
>TRBV29-1
SGGRDAVNTEAF
>TRBV7-6
ASSLGTANSYEQY
>TRBV4-1
ASSQVPTDSETQY
>TRBV6-5
ASSYSRTGGGEQY
>TRBV6-2/TRBV6-3
ASSYSLTGPYGYT
>TRBV27
ASSPLAGSQETQY
>TRBV28
ASSLEMDYGYT
>TRBV6-2/TRBV6-3
GSRRSPGNTIY
>TRBV2
ASSEVRFMNTEAF
>TRBV5-1
ASRGLAGTNTDTQY
>TRBV6-4
ASSRTSGVDEQF
>TRBV10-3
AIGGWTNTGELF
>TRBV4-1
ASNQDRGVREYVQY
>TRBV6-5
ASSYYRENTEAF
>TRBV27
ASSLSIGTIVDEQF
>TRBV7-9
ASRPGLPEAF
>TRBV29-1
SAPVSGGTQY
>TRBV12-5
ASGLVPVGDGYSNTEAF
>TRBV4-1
ASSQPGQVEGYT
>TRBV7-9
ASRRPGLGETQY
>TRBV6-2/TRBV6-3
ASRPPGLTEQY
>TRBV6-5
ASSYSSIGNTGELF
>TRBV6-5
ASSYSSSGGANVLT